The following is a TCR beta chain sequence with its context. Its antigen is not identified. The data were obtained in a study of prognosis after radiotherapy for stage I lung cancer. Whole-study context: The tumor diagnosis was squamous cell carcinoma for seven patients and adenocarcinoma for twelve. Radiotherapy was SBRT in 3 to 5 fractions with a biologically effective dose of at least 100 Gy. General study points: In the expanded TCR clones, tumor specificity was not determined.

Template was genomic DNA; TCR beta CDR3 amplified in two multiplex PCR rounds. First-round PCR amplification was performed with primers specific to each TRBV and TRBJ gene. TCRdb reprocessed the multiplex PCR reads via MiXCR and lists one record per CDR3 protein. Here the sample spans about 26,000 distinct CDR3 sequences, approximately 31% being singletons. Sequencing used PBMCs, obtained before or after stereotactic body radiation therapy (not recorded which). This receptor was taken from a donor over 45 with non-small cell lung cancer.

The CDR3: CASSSNRGTPPQEQFF. The CDR3, as DNA: TGTGCCAGTAGTTCGAATCGCGGGACTCCTCCCCAAGAGCAGTTCTTC. The chain has TRBV19 and TRBJ2-1; D may be TRBD2 (6 bases). Germline assignment: CDR1 LNHDA and CDR2 SQIVND (reference sequence). CDR3 length equals 16 residues. V lost 5 bases, J lost 10 bases, and 24 bases lay in between.